These 17 T cell receptor beta chains originate from one sample sequenced in a study of T cell responses to AZD1222 COVID-19 vaccine. Using immunoSEQ multiplex PCR, the repertoire was profiled, and TCRdb retains in-frame clones only, with some absent. The profile shows around 110,000 clones, 80% to 90% of them singletons. The sequenced sample was peripheral blood, obtained on day 0 of MenACWY control vaccination. These receptors were collected from an adult in good health.

CDR3 sequence reads: CASSQDSLLGTEAFF. The CDR3 nucleotides are TGCGCCAGCAGCCAAGATAGTCTCCTTGGCACTGAAGCTTTCTTT. The rearrangement joins TRBV4-1 to TRBJ1-1, with no clear D. V dropped 0 bases and J dropped 4 bases, with 12 bases sitting between them. In germline, CDR1 is MGHRA, CDR2 YSYEKL. The CDR3 extends over 15 amino acids.

The chain joins TRBV10-3 to TRBJ2-1, with a weak D call TRBD2 (7 bases). The CDR3 is 16 residues long. V lost 6 bases and J 0 bases, leaving 15 bases between the germline ends. Germline CDR1 ENHRY, CDR2 SYGVKD. The CDR3 DNA sequence: TGTGCCATCAGGACGGGGGGCGGGAGCTCCTACAATGAGCAGTTCTTC. Its translation is CAIRTGGGSSYNEQFF.

The chain combines TRBV9 with TRBJ1-5; D gene ambiguous. Germline V gene data show CDR1 as SGDLS and CDR2 as YYNGEE. Trimming stripped 0 bases from V and 6 bases from J, with 7 bases between. This CDR3 spans 13 amino acids. This chain's CDR3 is CASSVGGGQPQHF. The CDR3 DNA is TGTGCCAGCAGCGTAGGGGGAGGTCAGCCCCAGCATTTT.

V and J are TRBV4-1 and TRBJ1-2; D might be TRBD1 (6 bases). The V gene lost 0 bases and the J gene lost 4 bases, with 12 bases spanning the gap. This CDR3 contains 15 residues. Germline loops: CDR1 MGHRA, CDR2 YSYEKL. CDR3 nucleotides: TGCGCCAGCAGCCAAGATCAAATAGGGGGCTATGGCTACACCTTC. Translation gives CASSQDQIGGYGYTF.

The chain uses TRBV19 and TRBJ2-7; D possibly uses TRBD1 or TRBD2 (5 bases each). This CDR3 comprises 14 residues. V gave up 7 bases and J gave up 0 bases, with 13 bases separating them. Germline CDR1 is LNHDA and CDR2 is SQIVND (reference sequence). The CDR3 DNA sequence: TGTGCCAGTACCCAAGGGGACGGCTCCTACGAGCAGTACTTC. It specifies CASTQGDGSYEQYF. Drawing the rest from reference TRBV19 and TRBJ2-7, the complete variable domain is DGGITQSPKYLFRKEGQNVTLSCEQNLNHDAMYWYRQDPGQGLRLIYYSQIVNDFQKGDIAEGYSVSREKKESFPLTVTSAQKNPTAFYLCASTQGDGSYEQYFGPGTRLTVT.

The chain uses TRBV18 and TRBJ2-7; D remains unclear. There are 13 residues in the CDR3. V was pared by 2 bases and J by 2 bases, with 7 bases between. Germline assignment: CDR1 KGHSH and CDR2 LQKENI. In DNA, the CDR3 is TGTGCCAGCTCACCATCCCTCACCTACGAGCAGTACTTC. This sequence encodes CASSPSLTYEQYF.

V usage is TRBV28 and J usage is TRBJ1-2; 8 positions agree with TRBD1. With 8 bases clipped from V and 4 bases from J, the junction kept 6 bases outside the gene matches. Germline V lookup: CDR1 MDHEN, CDR2 SYDVKM. The CDR3 runs 13 residues. The CDR3 DNA reads TGTGCCAGCGCGGGACAGGCCATCTATGGCTACACCTTC. The encoded protein is CASAGQAIYGYTF.

This rearrangement joins TRBV28 to TRBJ2-3; 11 bases fit TRBD2. Germline CDR1 and CDR2: MDHEN and SYDVKM. The CDR3 is made up of 18 amino acids. The ends lost 5 bases at V and 2 bases at J; junction bases unmatched: 12. CDR3 in amino acids: CASSPDPGTSGYTDTQYF. CDR3 coding DNA: TGTGCCAGCAGTCCCGACCCCGGGACTAGCGGCTACACAGATACGCAGTATTTT.

This chain connects TRBV10-3 to TRBJ2-1; 10 bases agree with TRBD1. CDR3 length equals 14 residues. After removal of 4 bases from V and 6 bases from J, the junction contained 3 bases not matched to a gene. Germline V gives CDR1 ENHRY, CDR2 SYGVKD. CDR3 amino acids: CAISVGTGVNEQFF. DNA of the CDR3: TGTGCCATCAGTGTCGGGACAGGGGTCAATGAGCAGTTCTTC.

V and J are TRBV12-3 or TRBV12-4 and TRBJ1-5; D is perhaps TRBD1 (5 bases). Trimming took off 5 bases at V and 8 bases at J, with 13 bases between the two ends. The CDR3 length is 13 residues. CDR3 in amino acids: CASSSRGTKPQHF. DNA for the CDR3: TGTGCCAGCAGTAGCCGGGGGACGAAGCCCCAGCATTTT.

The CDR3 spells CASSFGGLEAFF. The CDR3 coding sequence is TGTGCCAGCAGCTTCGGGGGGCTTGAAGCTTTCTTT. The chain links TRBV5-4 to TRBJ1-1, with TRBD1 as a possible D gene (6 bases). The ends were cut back, 2 bases at V and 7 bases at J, with 9 bases in the middle. CDR3 length equals 12 residues. Per germline, CDR1 SGHNT and CDR2 YYREEE (reference sequence).

Details on this clone: An end of the junction does not agree with germline; a read error may underlie this. The gene calls are TRBV2 and TRBJ1-4; unclear D gene. The CDR3 is made up of 13 amino acids. Germline lookup yields CDR1 SNHLY and CDR2 FYNNEI. CDR3 nucleotide sequence: TGTGCCAGCAGGGGCCCAACAAATGAAAAACTGTTTTTT. The encoded protein is CASRGPTNEKLFF. The complete variable domain, with remaining parts taken from reference TRBV2 and TRBJ1-4, reads EPEVTQTPSHQVTQMGQEVILRCVPISNHLYFYWYRQILGQKVEFLVSFYNNEISEKSEIFDDQFSVERPDGSNFTLKIRSTKLEDSAMYFCASRGPTNEKLFFGSGTQLSVL.

The chain joins TRBV6-1 to TRBJ2-7; TRBD1 might be the D (5 bases). Deletions cut 2 bases from V and 2 bases from J, with 19 bases between. Germline lookup yields CDR1 MNHNS and CDR2 SASEGT. There are 17 residues in the CDR3. The CDR3 reads CASSENVGTGWTYEQYF. DNA of the CDR3: TGTGCCAGCAGTGAAAACGTTGGAACAGGTTGGACCTACGAGCAGTACTTC.

There are a few counts of this clone. This chain uses TRBV5-1 with TRBJ1-1; D perhaps matches TRBD1 (5 bases). Trimming shortened V by 4 bases and J by 5 bases, and 15 bases separated the two germline ends. The CDR3 extends over 14 amino acids. Germline V gene sequence: CDR1 SGHRS, CDR2 YFSETQ. CDR3 in DNA: TGCGCCAGCAGCCCCTGGGACGCCGGGACTGAAGCTTTCTTT. Its protein is CASSPWDAGTEAFF.

The genes are TRBV11-2 and TRBJ2-7; 9 positions agree with TRBD1. After removal of 5 bases from V and 7 bases from J, the junction contained 6 bases not matched to a gene. The CDR3 loop spans 13 amino acids. Germline V CDR1 and CDR2: SGHAT, FQNNGV. The CDR3 coding sequence is TGTGCCAGCAGCCCAAACAGGGGGCTGGAGCAGTACTTC. Translated: CASSPNRGLEQYF.

This sequence joins TRBV20-1 and TRBJ2-3, with D unclear. The CDR3 totals 11 residues. Trimming took off 7 bases at V and 2 bases at J, with 7 bases between the two ends. Germline CDR1 reads DFQATT; CDR2 reads SNEGSKA (reference sequence). In nucleotides, the CDR3 is TGCAGTGTGCGATACACAGATACGCAGTATTTT. Its translation is CSVRYTDTQYF.

V gene TRBV18 combines with J gene TRBJ1-3, with D possibly matching TRBD1 (6 bases). The CDR3 spans 15 residues. V lost 3 bases and J lost 2, with 11 bases in between. Germline values: CDR1 KGHSH, CDR2 LQKENI. The CDR3, as DNA: TGTGCCAGCTCACCGGGGGCAACGGCTGGAAACACCATATATTTT. Protein product: CASSPGATAGNTIYF.